The source of this T cell receptor (beta chain) is a study of T-cell reconstitution after alpha-beta-depleted transplantation in children. General study points: By one year post-transplant, T-cell counts and diversity largely arose from T cells that were newly produced. Two months or so post-transplant, alpha-beta T cells reportedly derived from several hundred expanded graft clones.

Unique molecular identifiers were built into the TCRbeta library. MiXCR was run by TCRdb on the PCR reads, yielding one entry per CDR3 protein. The sample holds about 300,000 distinct CDR3 sequences, 10% seen once. Germline V lookup: CDR1 LGHNA, CDR2 YSLEER. CDR3 length: 16 residues. Trimming removed 0 bases at V and 0 bases at J, with 10 bases between. At least ten counts were recorded for this clonotype. The antigen is not known. The source of this sequence is a boy under two years old with acute myeloid leukemia, due to receive a stem cell transplant. The starting material was PBMCs, obtained before TCRalphabeta/CD19-depleted stem cell transplant. This chain uses TRBV4-3 with TRBJ2-3; D is possibly TRBD2 (6 bases). CDR3 loop: CASSQDGTYSTDTQYF. CDR3 sequence (DNA): TGCGCCAGCAGCCAAGACGGGACTTACAGCACAGATACGCAGTATTTT.